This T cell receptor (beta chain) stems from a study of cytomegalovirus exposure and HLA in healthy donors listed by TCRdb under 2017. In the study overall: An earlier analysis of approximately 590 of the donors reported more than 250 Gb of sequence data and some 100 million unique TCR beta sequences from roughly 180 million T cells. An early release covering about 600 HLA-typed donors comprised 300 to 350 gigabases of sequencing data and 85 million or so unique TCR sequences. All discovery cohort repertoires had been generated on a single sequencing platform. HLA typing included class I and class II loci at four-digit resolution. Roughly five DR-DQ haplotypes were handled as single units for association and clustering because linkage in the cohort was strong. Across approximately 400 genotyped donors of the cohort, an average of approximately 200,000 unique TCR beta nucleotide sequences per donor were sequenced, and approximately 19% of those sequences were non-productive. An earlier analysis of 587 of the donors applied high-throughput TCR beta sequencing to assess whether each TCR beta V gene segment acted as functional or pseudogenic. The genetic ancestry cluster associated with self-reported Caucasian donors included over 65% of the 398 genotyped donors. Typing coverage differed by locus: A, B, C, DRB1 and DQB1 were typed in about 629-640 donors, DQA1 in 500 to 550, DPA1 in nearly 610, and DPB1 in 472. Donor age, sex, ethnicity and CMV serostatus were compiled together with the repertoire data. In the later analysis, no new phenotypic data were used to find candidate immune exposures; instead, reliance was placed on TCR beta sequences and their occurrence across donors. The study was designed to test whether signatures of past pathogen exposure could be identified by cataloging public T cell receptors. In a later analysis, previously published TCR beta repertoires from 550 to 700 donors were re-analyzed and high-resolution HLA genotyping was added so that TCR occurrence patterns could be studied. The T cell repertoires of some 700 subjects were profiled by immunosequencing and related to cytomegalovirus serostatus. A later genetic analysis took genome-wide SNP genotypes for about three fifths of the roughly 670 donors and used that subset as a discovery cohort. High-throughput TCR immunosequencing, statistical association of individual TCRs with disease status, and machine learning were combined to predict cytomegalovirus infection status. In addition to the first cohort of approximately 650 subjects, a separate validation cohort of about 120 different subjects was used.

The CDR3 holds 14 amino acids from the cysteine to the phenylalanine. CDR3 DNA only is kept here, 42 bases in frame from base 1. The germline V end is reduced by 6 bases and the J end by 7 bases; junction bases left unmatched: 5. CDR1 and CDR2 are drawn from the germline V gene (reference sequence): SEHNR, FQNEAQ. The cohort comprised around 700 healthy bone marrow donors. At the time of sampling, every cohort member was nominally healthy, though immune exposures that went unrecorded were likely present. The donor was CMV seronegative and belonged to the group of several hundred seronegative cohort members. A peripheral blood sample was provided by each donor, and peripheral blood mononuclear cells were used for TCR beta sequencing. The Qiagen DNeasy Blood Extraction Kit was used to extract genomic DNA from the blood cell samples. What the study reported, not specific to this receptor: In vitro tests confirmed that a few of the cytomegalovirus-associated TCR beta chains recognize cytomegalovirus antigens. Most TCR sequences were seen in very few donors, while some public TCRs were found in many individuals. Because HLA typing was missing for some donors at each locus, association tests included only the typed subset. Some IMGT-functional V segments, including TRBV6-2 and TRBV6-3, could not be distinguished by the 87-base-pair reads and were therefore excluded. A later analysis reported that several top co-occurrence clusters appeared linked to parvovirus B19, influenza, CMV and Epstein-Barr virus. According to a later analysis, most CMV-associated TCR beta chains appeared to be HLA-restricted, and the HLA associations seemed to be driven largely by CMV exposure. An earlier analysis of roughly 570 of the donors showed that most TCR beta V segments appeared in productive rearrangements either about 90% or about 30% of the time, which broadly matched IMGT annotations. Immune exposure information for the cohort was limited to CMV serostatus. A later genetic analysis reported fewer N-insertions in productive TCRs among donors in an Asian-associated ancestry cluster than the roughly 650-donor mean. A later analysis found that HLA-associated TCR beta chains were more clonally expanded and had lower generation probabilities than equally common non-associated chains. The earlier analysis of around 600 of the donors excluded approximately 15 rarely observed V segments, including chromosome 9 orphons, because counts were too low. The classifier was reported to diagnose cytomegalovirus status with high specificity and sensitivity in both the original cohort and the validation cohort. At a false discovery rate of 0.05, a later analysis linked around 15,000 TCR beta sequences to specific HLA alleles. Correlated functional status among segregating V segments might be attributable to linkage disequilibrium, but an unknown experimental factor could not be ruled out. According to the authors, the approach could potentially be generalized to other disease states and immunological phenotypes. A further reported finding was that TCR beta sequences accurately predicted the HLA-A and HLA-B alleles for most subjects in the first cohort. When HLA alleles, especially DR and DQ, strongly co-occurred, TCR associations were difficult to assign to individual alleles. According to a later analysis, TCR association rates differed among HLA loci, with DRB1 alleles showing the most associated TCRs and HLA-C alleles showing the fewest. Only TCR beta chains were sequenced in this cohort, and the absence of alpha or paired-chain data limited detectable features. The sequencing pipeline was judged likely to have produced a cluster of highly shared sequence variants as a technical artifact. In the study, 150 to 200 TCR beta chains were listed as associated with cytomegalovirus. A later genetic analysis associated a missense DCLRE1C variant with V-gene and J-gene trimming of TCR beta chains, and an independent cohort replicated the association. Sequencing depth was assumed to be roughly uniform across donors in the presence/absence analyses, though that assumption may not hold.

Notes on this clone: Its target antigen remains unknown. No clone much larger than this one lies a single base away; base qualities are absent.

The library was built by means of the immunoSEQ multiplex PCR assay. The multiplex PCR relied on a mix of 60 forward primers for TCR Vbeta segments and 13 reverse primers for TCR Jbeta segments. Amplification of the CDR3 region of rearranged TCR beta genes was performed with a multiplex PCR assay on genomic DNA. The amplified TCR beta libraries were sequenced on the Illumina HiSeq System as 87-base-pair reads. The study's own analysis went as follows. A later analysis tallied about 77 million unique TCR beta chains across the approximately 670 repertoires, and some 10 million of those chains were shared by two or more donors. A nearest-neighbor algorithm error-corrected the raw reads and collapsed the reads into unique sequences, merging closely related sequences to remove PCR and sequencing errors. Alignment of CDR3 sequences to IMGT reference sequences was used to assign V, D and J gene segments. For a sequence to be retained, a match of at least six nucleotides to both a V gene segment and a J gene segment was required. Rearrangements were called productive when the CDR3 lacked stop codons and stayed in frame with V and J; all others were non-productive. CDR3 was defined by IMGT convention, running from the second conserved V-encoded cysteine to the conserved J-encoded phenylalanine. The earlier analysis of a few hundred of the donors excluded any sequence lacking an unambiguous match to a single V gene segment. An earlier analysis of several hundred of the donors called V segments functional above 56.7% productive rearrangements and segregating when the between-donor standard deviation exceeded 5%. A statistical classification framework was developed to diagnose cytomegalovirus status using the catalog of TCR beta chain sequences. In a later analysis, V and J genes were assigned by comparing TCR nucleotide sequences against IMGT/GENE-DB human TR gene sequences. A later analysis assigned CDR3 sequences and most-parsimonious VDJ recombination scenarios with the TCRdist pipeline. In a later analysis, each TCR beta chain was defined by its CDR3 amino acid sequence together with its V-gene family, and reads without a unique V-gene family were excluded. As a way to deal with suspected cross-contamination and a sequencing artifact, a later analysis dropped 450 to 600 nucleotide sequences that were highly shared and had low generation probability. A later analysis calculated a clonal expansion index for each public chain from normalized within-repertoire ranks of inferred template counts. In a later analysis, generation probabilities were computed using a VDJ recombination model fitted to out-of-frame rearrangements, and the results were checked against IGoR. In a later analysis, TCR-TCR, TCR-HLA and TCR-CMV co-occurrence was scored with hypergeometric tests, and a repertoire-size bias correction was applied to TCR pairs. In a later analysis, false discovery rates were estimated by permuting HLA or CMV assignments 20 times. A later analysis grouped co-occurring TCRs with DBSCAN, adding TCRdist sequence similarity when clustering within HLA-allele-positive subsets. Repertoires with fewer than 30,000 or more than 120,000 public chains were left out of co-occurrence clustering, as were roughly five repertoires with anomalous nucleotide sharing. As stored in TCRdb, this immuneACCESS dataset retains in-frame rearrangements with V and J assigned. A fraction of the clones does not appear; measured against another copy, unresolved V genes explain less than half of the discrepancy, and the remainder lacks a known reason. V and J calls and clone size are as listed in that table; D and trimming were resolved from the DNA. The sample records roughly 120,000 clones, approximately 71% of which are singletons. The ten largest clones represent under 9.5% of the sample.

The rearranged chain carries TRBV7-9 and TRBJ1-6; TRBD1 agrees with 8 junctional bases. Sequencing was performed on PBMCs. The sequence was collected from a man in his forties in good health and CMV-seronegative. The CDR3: CASSRTGPNSPLHF. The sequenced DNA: TGTGCCAGCAGTAGGACAGGGCCAAATTCACCCCTCCACTTT.